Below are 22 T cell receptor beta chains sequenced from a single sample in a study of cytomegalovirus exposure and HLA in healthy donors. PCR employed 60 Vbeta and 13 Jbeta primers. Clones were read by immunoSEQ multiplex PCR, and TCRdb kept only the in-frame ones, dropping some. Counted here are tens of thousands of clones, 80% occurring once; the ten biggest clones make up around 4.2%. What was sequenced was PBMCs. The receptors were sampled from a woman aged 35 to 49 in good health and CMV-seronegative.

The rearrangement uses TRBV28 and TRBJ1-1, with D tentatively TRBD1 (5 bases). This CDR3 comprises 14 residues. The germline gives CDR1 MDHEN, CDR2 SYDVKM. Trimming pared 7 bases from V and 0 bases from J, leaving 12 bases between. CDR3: CASNEQGMNTEAFF. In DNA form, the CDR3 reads TGTGCCAGCAATGAGCAGGGCATGAACACTGAAGCTTTCTTT.

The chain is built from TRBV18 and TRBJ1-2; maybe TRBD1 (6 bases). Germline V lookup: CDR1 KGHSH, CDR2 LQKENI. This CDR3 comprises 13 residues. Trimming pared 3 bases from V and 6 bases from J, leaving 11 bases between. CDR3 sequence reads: CASSPQGSDGYTF. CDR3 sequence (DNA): TGTGCCAGCTCACCTCAGGGGAGCGATGGCTACACCTTC.

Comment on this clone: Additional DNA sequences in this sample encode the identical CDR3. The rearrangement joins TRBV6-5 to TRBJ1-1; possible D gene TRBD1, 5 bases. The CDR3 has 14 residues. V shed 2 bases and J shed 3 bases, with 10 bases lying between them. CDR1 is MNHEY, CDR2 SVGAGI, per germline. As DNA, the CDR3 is TGTGCCAGCAGTTACAGGGGCGATGACACTGAAGCTTTCTTT. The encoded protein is CASSYRGDDTEAFF.

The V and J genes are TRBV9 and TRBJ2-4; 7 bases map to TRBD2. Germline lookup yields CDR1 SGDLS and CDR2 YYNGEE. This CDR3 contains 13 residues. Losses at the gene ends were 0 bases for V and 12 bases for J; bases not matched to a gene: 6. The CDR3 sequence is CASSVGTGLNQYF. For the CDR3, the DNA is TGTGCCAGCAGCGTAGGGACGGGACTAAATCAGTACTTC.

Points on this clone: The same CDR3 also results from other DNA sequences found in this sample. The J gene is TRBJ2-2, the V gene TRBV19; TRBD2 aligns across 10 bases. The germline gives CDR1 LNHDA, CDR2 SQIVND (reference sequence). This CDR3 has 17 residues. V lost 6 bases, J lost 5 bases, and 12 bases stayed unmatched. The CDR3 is CASRGTSGTLNTGELFF. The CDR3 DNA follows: TGTGCCAGTAGGGGTACTAGCGGGACCTTAAATACCGGGGAGCTGTTTTTT.

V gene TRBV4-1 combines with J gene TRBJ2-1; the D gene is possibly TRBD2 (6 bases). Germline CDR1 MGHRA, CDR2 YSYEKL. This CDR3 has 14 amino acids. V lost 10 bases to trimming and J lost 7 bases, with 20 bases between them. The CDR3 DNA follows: TGCGCCACCTCAGCGGGCGTTCGGCCAAATGAGCAGTTCTTC. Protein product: CATSAGVRPNEQFF.

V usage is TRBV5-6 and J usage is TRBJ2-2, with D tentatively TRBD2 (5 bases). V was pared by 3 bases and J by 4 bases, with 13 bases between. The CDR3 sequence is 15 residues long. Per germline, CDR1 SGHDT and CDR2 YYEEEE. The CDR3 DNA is TGTGCCAGCAGCTCCAGACGGACTGGCACCGGGGAGCTGTTTTTT. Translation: CASSSRRTGTGELFF.

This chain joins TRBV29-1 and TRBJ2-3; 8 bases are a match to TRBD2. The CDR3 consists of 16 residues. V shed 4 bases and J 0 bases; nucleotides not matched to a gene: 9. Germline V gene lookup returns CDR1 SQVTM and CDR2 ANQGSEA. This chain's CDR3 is CSVAGLAKSSTDTQYF. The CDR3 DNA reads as TGCAGCGTTGCCGGACTAGCTAAATCTAGCACAGATACGCAGTATTTT.

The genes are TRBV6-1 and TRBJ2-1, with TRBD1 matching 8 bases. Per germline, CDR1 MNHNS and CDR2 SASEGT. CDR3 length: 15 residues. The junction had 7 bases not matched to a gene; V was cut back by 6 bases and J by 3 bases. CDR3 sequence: CASRDRDRFYNEQFF. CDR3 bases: TGTGCCAGCAGAGACCGGGACAGGTTCTACAATGAGCAGTTCTTC.

CDR3 coding DNA: TGTGCCACCAGCAGAGATCATAGGAGCACTGAAGCTTTCTTT. Protein: CATSRDHRSTEAFF. This chain links TRBV15 with TRBJ1-1; D gene uncertain. V lost 0 bases and J lost 4, with 9 bases in between. Germline V gene data show CDR1 as LNHNV and CDR2 as YYDKDF (reference sequence). The CDR3 has 14 amino acids.

CDR3 residues: CASTKGEKPQHF. DNA for the CDR3: TGTGCCAGTACCAAGGGGGAAAAGCCCCAGCATTTT. The chain combines TRBV19 with TRBJ1-5, with D tentatively TRBD1 (6 bases). The ends were cut back, 7 bases at V and 8 bases at J, with 12 bases in the middle. The CDR3 is made up of 12 amino acids. In germline, CDR1 is LNHDA, CDR2 SQIVND (reference sequence).

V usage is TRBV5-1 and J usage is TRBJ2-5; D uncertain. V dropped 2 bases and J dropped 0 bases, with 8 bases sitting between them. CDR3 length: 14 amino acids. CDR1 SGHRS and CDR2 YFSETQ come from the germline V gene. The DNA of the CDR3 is TGCGCCAGCAGCTTTGTGGGCTACCAAGAGACCCAGTACTTC. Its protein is CASSFVGYQETQYF.

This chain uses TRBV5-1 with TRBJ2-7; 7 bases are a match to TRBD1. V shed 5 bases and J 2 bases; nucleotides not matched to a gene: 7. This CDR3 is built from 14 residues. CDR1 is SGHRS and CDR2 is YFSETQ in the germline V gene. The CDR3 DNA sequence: TGCGCCAGCAGTCTCAGACAGGGAACCTACGAGCAGTACTTC. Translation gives CASSLRQGTYEQYF.

The CDR3 DNA is TGTGCCAGCAGTTTATATCTCAGGGTGGCCCTAACCGGCTACACCTTC. Translation: CASSLYLRVALTGYTF. The chain uses TRBV28 and TRBJ1-2; a weak D match, TRBD1 (5 bases). Germline CDR1 MDHEN, CDR2 SYDVKM. The CDR3 has 16 residues. Trimming left V 1 base short and J 8 bases short, with 20 bases between.

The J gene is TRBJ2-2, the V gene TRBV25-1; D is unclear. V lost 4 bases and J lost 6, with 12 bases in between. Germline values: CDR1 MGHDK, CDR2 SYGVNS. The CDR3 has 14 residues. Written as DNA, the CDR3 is TGTGCCAGCAGTGGAGTGTTACAGTCCGGGGAGCTGTTTTTT. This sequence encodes CASSGVLQSGELFF.

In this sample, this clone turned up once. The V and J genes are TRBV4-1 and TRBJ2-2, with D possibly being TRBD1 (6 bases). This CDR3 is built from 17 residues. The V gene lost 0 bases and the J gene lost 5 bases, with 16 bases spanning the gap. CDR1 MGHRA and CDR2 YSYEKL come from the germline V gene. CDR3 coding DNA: TGCGCCAGCAGCCAAGATCGTACAGGGCGGTCGACCGGGGAGCTGTTTTTT. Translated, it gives CASSQDRTGRSTGELFF.

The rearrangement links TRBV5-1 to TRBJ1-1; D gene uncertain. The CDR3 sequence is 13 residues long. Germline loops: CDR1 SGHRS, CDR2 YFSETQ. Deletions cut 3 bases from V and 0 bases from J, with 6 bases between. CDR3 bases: TGCGCCAGCAGCTCCAACATGAACACTGAAGCTTTCTTT. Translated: CASSSNMNTEAFF.

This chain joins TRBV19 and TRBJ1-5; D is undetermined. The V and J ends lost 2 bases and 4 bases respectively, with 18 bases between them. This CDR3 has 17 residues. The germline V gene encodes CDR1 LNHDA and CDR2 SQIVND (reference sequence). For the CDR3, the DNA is TGTGCCAGTAGTATACCTCTCCTTAGAGCGGGGAATCAGCCCCAGCATTTT. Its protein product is CASSIPLLRAGNQPQHF.

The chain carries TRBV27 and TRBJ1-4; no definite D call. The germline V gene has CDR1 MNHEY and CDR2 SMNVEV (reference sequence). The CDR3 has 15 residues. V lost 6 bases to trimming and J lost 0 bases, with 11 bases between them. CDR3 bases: TGTGCCAGCAGCCCACAGTATGCAACTAATGAAAAACTGTTTTTT. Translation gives CASSPQYATNEKLFF.

CDR3 sequence (DNA): TGTGCCAGCAGCGTAGACGGACAGGCCGTAATCTACGAGCAGTACTTC. It encodes CASSVDGQAVIYEQYF. This sequence joins TRBV9 and TRBJ2-7; TRBD1 matches 7 bases. The trim removed 0 bases at V and 3 bases at J, leaving 9 bases unmatched. The CDR3 is made up of 16 amino acids. Germline CDR1 reads SGDLS; CDR2 reads YYNGEE. The whole variable domain, remainder taken from reference TRBV9 and TRBJ2-7, is DSGVTQTPKHLITATGQRVTLRCSPRSGDLSVYWYQQSLDQGLQFLIQYYNGEERAKGNILERFSAQQFPDLHSELNLSSLELGDSALYFCASSVDGQAVIYEQYFGPGTRLTVT.

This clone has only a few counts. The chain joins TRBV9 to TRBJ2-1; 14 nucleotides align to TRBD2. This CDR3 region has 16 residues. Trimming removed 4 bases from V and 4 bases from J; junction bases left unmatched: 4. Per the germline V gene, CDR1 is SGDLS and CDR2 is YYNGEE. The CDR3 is CASSPRLAGGYNEQFF. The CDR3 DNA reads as TGTGCCAGCAGCCCCAGACTAGCGGGAGGGTACAATGAGCAGTTCTTC.

CDR3 coding DNA: TGCAGCGTGGAGGTCTACACTGAAGCTTTCTTT. Its protein product is CSVEVYTEAFF. The chain links TRBV29-1 to TRBJ1-1; no clear D gene. Germline CDR1 and CDR2: SQVTM and ANQGSEA. CDR3 length equals 11 residues. Deletions cut 6 bases from V and 3 bases from J, with 8 bases between.